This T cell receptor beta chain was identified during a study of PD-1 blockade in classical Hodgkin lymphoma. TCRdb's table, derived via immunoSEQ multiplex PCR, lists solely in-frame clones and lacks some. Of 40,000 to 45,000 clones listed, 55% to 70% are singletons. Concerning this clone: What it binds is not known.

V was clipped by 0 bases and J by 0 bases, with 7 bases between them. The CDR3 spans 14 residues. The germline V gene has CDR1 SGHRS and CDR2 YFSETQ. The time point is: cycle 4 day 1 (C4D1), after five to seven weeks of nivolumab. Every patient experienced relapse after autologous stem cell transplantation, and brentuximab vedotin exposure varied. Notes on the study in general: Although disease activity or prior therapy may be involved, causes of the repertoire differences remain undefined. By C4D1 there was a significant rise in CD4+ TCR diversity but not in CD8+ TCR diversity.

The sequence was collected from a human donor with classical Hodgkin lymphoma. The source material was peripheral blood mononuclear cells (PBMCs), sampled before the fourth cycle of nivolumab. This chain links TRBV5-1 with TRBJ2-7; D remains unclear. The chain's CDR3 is CASSLESGSYEQYF. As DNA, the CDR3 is TGCGCCAGCAGCTTGGAATCGGGCTCCTACGAGCAGTACTTC.